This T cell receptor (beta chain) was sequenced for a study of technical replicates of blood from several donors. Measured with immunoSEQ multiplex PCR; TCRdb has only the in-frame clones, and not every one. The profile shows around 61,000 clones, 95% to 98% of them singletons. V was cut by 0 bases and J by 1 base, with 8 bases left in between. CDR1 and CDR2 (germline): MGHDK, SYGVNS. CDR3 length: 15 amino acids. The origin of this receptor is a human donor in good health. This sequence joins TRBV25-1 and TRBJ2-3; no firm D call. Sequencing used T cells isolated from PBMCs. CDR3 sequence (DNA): TGTGCCAGCAGTGAATATACGGTACGCACAGATACGCAGTATTTT. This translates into CASSEYTVRTDTQYF.